This T cell receptor (beta chain) stems from a study of blood T cell repertoires in COVID-19. Background on the study: Both acute and convalescent COVID-19 samples were obtained from the United States, Italy and Spain. The cDNA or gDNA used as material had been derived from T cells, B-cell-depleted T cells, or PBMCs.

The CDR3 extends over 15 amino acids. The V gene end was trimmed by 4 bases and the J gene end by 5 bases; junction bases not matched to a gene: 10. Germline values: CDR1 SGDLS, CDR2 YYNGEE. Original processing notes: Estimation of nucleated cell counts was performed using reference gene primer amplification. The data were produced by immunoSEQ multiplex PCR, yet TCRdb's version contains in-frame clones alone and is incomplete. V, J and clone size are those of that table, while D and trimming were read from the DNA. The data show around 250,000 clones, with roughly nine tenths seen just once and under 2% held by the top ten.

This receptor was taken from a woman in her sixties or seventies who had recovered from COVID-19. The chain joins TRBV9 to TRBJ2-5; 8 bases are shared with TRBD2. The sample consisted of peripheral blood. In DNA, the CDR3 is TGTGCCAGCAGCTCCCGAAGCGGGGGATATGAGACCCAGTACTTC. The encoded protein is CASSSRSGGYETQYF.